This T cell receptor (beta chain) was retrieved from a study of blood T cell repertoires in COVID-19. A remark on this clone: The identical CDR3 is also encoded by other nucleotide sequences in the sample.

The repertoire was sequenced with immunoSEQ multiplex PCR; TCRdb's copy has only in-frame clones and lacks some. The data show over 120,000 clones, about 89% seen once. In germline, CDR1 is MNHEY, CDR2 SVGAGI. V was trimmed by 2 bases and J by 4 bases, leaving 7 bases between them. The CDR3 runs 13 residues. This chain joins TRBV6-5 and TRBJ2-3, with D possibly being TRBD1 (6 bases). This clonotype was obtained from a man aged 60 to 75 with active or convalescent COVID-19. Input material: peripheral blood. The CDR3 here is CASSYEGADTQYF. The CDR3 DNA sequence: TGTGCCAGCAGTTACGAGGGGGCAGATACGCAGTATTTT.